The subject of this entry is one TCR beta chain. These data belong to a study of early T cells in non-severe SARS-CoV-2 infection. TCRdb re-analysed the 5' RACE reads in MiXCR, keeping a single row per CDR3 protein. The repertoire holds 90,000 to 120,000 distinct CDR3 sequences, with 11% as singletons. CDR3 length equals 15 residues. Germline V gene data show CDR1 as SGHRS and CDR2 as YFSETQ. The V gene lost 1 base and the J gene lost 4 bases, with 15 bases spanning the gap. The specimen was whole blood. The TCR was taken from an adult who was a healthcare worker with PCR-confirmed SARS-CoV-2 infection or an uninfected control (not recorded which). The rearrangement uses TRBV5-1 and TRBJ2-7; D possibly corresponds to TRBD1 (6 bases). CDR3 sequence reads: CASSLRGNPSYEQYF. CDR3 bases: TGCGCCAGCAGCTTGAGGGGGAACCCCAGTTACGAGCAGTACTTC.